Each of the 27 T cell receptor beta chains below was sequenced from the same sample in a study of T cells in Graves' hyperthyroidism and ophthalmopathy (dated by TCRdb to 2018 to 2020). Libraries were constructed by multiplex PCR. This sample was sequenced with an Illumina HiSeq 2000. The TCR beta CDR3 regions were amplified from RNA transcripts. The first round of RT-PCR for the TCR CDR3 was performed with the HTBI primer set and the Qiagen OneStep RT-PCR kit. TCRdb ran its own pipeline on the public reads, namely fastp trimming at Q25 and MiXCR clone calling, and kept in-frame beta chains. Rows are combined by CDR3 protein, so each entry shows the most common genes and DNA. Here the sample has roughly 500,000 distinct CDR3 sequences; approximately 44% occur a single time. The biggest ten clones account for 15% to 20% of the sample. The sequenced sample consisted of peripheral blood or thyroid tissue (not recorded which). The receptors stem from an adult woman with Graves' disease, either hyperthyroidism or ophthalmopathy (not recorded which).

Concerning this clonotype itself: Its ends do not fully match the called genes, so a read error is possible. The chain uses TRBV10-3 and TRBJ1-2, with D perhaps matching TRBD1 (5 bases). The germline CDR1 and CDR2 sequences are ENHRY and SYGVKD. The CDR3 covers 14 residues. In DNA, the CDR3 is TGTGCCAGCAGTCGGGACCTATTTCCCGGGGGCTACACCTTC. Translated, it gives CASSRDLFPGGYTF.

This clonotype has a count of ten or more. The CDR3 bases are TGTGCCAGCAGTTTCGTAAGGGGGCGCGGGAACACTGAAGCTTTCTTT. Translated, it gives CASSFVRGRGNTEAFF. V usage is TRBV12-3 or TRBV12-4 and J usage is TRBJ1-1, with TRBD1 identical over 7 bases. The CDR3 sequence is 16 residues long. V lost 3 bases, J lost 1 base, and 8 bases stayed unmatched.

In its sample, this clonotype was seen once. The rearrangement uses TRBV20-1 and TRBJ2-7, with TRBD1 matching over 8 bases. Germline trimming cut 1 base from V and 2 bases from J; bases unmatched to any gene: 7. The CDR3 totals 15 residues. From germline, CDR1 is DFQATT and CDR2 SNEGSKA (reference sequence). CDR3 DNA sequence: TGCAGTGCTAGAGTTAGCGGACAGGGAACCTACGAGCAGTACTTC. Protein: CSARVSGQGTYEQYF.

This clonotype has a count of ten or more. The gene calls are TRBV7-8 and TRBJ1-2; 7 nucleotides agree with TRBD1. Germline V gene data show CDR1 as SGHVS and CDR2 as FQNEAQ. The CDR3 is made up of 15 amino acids. V gave up 1 base and J gave up 4 bases; unmatched junction bases: 6. The CDR3 reads CASSLDTGQAYGYTF. CDR3 bases: TGTGCCAGCAGCTTAGATACAGGACAGGCCTATGGCTACACCTTC.

V usage is TRBV5-1 and J usage is TRBJ1-1; TRBD1 matches at 9 bases. V lost 1 base, J lost 4 bases, and 2 bases stayed unmatched. The CDR3 has 14 amino acids. CDR1 and CDR2 from the germline V gene are SGHRS and YFSETQ. CDR3 amino acids: CASSLLTGGTEAFF. The CDR3 coding sequence is TGCGCCAGCAGCTTGCTGACAGGGGGCACTGAAGCTTTCTTT.

In the case of this clonotype: Germline and junction disagree at one end, which may indicate a read error. The chain is built from TRBV10-1 and TRBJ1-2; D unresolved. Germline V gene sequence: CDR1 WNHNN, CDR2 SYGVQD (reference sequence). The CDR3 length is 12 residues. CDR3 in amino acids: CASSDRNYGDTF. The CDR3 nucleotides read TGCGCCAGCAGTGACAGGAACTATGGCGACACCTTC.

This clonotype was observed a handful of times. This chain joins TRBV20-1 and TRBJ1-6; TRBD1 might be the D (5 bases). The germline CDR1 and CDR2 sequences are DFQATT and SNEGSKA (reference sequence). The ends were cut back, 1 base at V and 10 bases at J, with 17 bases in the middle. The CDR3 covers 15 residues. CDR3 sequence reads: CSARGIGQGDSPLHF. CDR3 bases: TGCAGTGCTAGAGGAATCGGGCAGGGAGACTCACCCCTCCACTTT.

Only one count was recorded for this clonotype. The chain recombines TRBV12-5 with TRBJ1-1; D gene unclear. The CDR3 has 13 residues. Germline-derived CDR1 and CDR2 are LGHNT and FRNRAP. Trimming pared 2 bases from V and 1 base from J, leaving 5 bases between. The CDR3 reads CASGLTPNTEAFF. The CDR3 nucleotides are TGTGCTAGTGGTTTGACACCGAACACTGAAGCTTTCTTT.

With respect to this clonotype: A read error may be the cause here, since a much bigger clone is one base away. This chain's CDR3 is CAGRDSPTNTGELLF. CDR3 in DNA: TGTGCCGGCCGGGACTCCCCTACGAACACCGGGGAGCTGCTTTTT. The chain combines TRBV12-3 or TRBV12-4 with TRBJ2-2, with a tentative D call TRBD2 (6 bases). This CDR3 has 15 residues.

This clonotype was seen a handful of times. The V gene is TRBV15, the J gene TRBJ2-3; D perhaps matches TRBD2 (6 bases). This CDR3 region has 14 residues. Germline CDR1 and CDR2: LNHNV and YYDKDF (reference sequence). V was trimmed by 0 bases and J by 6 bases, leaving 10 bases between them. CDR3 protein: CATSRDLGRDTQYF. CDR3 DNA: TGTGCCACCAGCAGAGATCTGGGGAGGGATACGCAGTATTTT.

This sequence joins TRBV7-3 and TRBJ1-2; D might be TRBD1 (5 bases). Germline CDR1 is SGHTA and CDR2 is FQGTGA. The CDR3 consists of 11 residues. Trimming took off 5 bases at V and 8 bases at J, with 9 bases between the two ends. The CDR3 sequence: CASSGASGYTF. CDR3 coding DNA: TGTGCCAGCAGCGGGGCTAGCGGCTACACCTTC.

This clonotype was recorded a few times. This rearrangement joins TRBV20-1 to TRBJ2-7, with 11 positions matching TRBD2. Germline V gene data show CDR1 as DFQATT and CDR2 as SNEGSKA (reference sequence). The CDR3 has 13 amino acids. V lost 5 bases to trimming and J lost 3 bases; unmatched junction nucleotides: 3. The CDR3, as DNA: TGCAGTGCTCCCGGGACTAGCGGCTACGAGCAGTACTTC. Its protein is CSAPGTSGYEQYF.

This clonotype has ten or more counts. The chain joins TRBV4-1 to TRBJ1-1; D remains ambiguous. Germline CDR1 is MGHRA and CDR2 is YSYEKL. Between the trimmed V and J ends, which lost 0 bases and 8 bases, there was a span of 10 bases. This CDR3 is built from 13 residues. As DNA, the CDR3 is TGCGCCAGCAGCCAAGAAACGGGCGGCGAAGCTTTCTTT. It is translated as CASSQETGGEAFF.

This sequence joins TRBV10-3 and TRBJ1-2, with D maybe TRBD1 (6 bases). The CDR3 length is 14 residues. CDR1 is ENHRY and CDR2 is SYGVKD in the germline V gene. Trimming cost V 3 bases and J 3 bases, with 11 bases left between them. Written as DNA, the CDR3 is TGTGCCATCAGTGACAACCACAGGGACTATGGCTACACCTTC. Its translation is CAISDNHRDYGYTF.

The chain couples TRBV7-9 to TRBJ2-7; tentatively, D is TRBD2 (6 bases). Germline V gene sequence: CDR1 SEHNR, CDR2 FQNEAQ (reference sequence). The V gene lost 5 bases and the J gene lost 2 bases, with 19 bases spanning the gap. The CDR3 sequence is 16 residues long. CDR3 in DNA: TGTGCCAGCAGCGCGTGGAGCGGGCCCGAGCCCTACGAGCAGTACTTC. Translated, it gives CASSAWSGPEPYEQYF. Looking up the rest from reference TRBV7-9 and TRBJ2-7 gives the full variable domain: DTGVSQNPRHKITKRGQNVTFRCDPISEHNRLYWYRQTLGQGPEFLTYFQNEAQLEKSRLLSDRFSAERPKGSFSTLEIQRTEQGDSAMYLCASSAWSGPEPYEQYFGPGTRLTVT.

The table lists this clonotype with many counts. The CDR3 nucleotides are TGTGCCTCAAACGACAGGGTCGCGAACACTGAAGCTTTCTTT. This sequence encodes CASNDRVANTEAFF. The rearrangement joins TRBV5-5 to TRBJ1-1; TRBD1 agrees at 7 bases. J was trimmed by 1 base and V by 10 bases; bases with no gene match: 10. CDR3 size: 14 residues. Germline-derived CDR1 and CDR2 are SGHKS and YYEKEE (reference sequence).

The genes are TRBV12-3 or TRBV12-4 and TRBJ2-7; D not resolved. CDR3 length equals 14 residues. Trimming removed 7 bases from V and 1 base from J, with 14 bases in between. CDR3 coding DNA: TGTGCCAGCACATTTAACCGGTTTTCCTACGAGCAGTACTTC. Translating gives CASTFNRFSYEQYF.

This clonotype was picked up many times. The genes are TRBV7-2 and TRBJ2-7; 9 bases agree with TRBD1. This CDR3 comprises 16 residues. Germline loops: CDR1 SGHTA, CDR2 FQGNSA. Germline trimming cut 6 bases from V and 3 bases from J; bases unmatched to any gene: 12. CDR3 amino acids: CASSPIPGQGLYEQYF. Here the CDR3 DNA reads TGTGCCAGCAGTCCGATCCCGGGACAGGGACTCTACGAGCAGTACTTC.

About this clonotype: No DNA is shown, since the ends of the CDR3 on it are uncertain; the CDR3 is the one TCRdb lists. This chain connects TRBV12-3 or TRBV12-4 to TRBJ1-1. The CDR3 numbers 14 amino acids, ends counted. CDR3 amino acids: CACSARTANTEAFF.

V is TRBV10-3 and J is TRBJ1-3; D gene unclear. Trimming took off 0 bases at V and 5 bases at J, with 5 bases between the two ends. There are 13 residues in the CDR3. Germline CDR1 reads ENHRY; CDR2 reads SYGVKD. Written as DNA, the CDR3 is TGTGCCATCAGTGAGTCGGGAAGAAACACCATATATTTT. It specifies CAISESGRNTIYF.

About this clonotype itself: At one end, the junction sequence differs from germline, possibly due to a read error. In nucleotides, the CDR3 is TGTGCCAGTAGGGCGACAGGGGTAGCCGGGGCCAACGTCCTGACTTTT. Protein product: CASRATGVAGANVLTF. V gene TRBV19 combines with J gene TRBJ2-6, with 8 bases matching TRBD1. The germline V gene has CDR1 LNHDA and CDR2 SQIVND (reference sequence). The CDR3 consists of 16 residues.

The chain employs TRBV20-1 and TRBJ1-1; D ambiguous. The CDR3 contains 12 residues. Germline lookup yields CDR1 DFQATT and CDR2 SNEGSKA (reference sequence). V was clipped by 1 base and J by 3 bases, with 6 bases between them. CDR3 protein: CSARAPDTEAFF. The CDR3 DNA sequence: TGCAGTGCTAGAGCGCCGGACACTGAAGCTTTCTTT.

This clonotype was recorded a few times. V and J are TRBV11-2 and TRBJ2-7; D gene unclear. The CDR3 runs to 15 residues. Per the germline V gene, CDR1 is SGHAT and CDR2 is FQNNGV. V lost 0 bases and J 2 bases, leaving 11 bases between the germline ends. The CDR3 protein is CASSLDPGGPYEQYF. The CDR3 bases are TGTGCCAGCAGCTTAGATCCCGGCGGTCCCTACGAGCAGTACTTC.

A note on this clonotype: This may arise from a read error, as a much more abundant clone is one base away. As DNA, the CDR3 is TGTGCCAACAGGACTGGACAGGGCGATGGCTACACCTTC. Translation gives CANRTGQGDGYTF. The rearrangement links TRBV12-3 or TRBV12-4 to TRBJ1-2; 8 bases fit TRBD1. Trimming at V came to 10 bases and at J to 6 bases, leaving 10 bases not matched to a gene. The CDR3 has 13 amino acids.

This clonotype was counted many times. CDR3 protein: CASSLERGEETQYF. CDR3 DNA: TGCGCCAGCAGCTTGGAACGTGGTGAAGAGACCCAGTACTTC. The genes are TRBV5-1 and TRBJ2-5, with unresolved D. This CDR3 has 14 amino acids. Per the germline V gene, CDR1 is SGHRS and CDR2 is YFSETQ. V shed 0 bases and J shed 3 bases, with 9 bases lying between them.

This chain's CDR3 is CASSQEDSYGYTF. The CDR3 nucleotides are TGTGCCAGCAGCCAAGAGGACAGCTATGGCTACACCTTC. The chain combines TRBV7-8 with TRBJ1-2; TRBD1 might be the D (6 bases). From germline, CDR1 is SGHVS and CDR2 FQNEAQ. V lost 5 bases, J lost 4 bases, and 11 bases lay in between. The CDR3 has 13 residues.

This clonotype appeared a few times. V and J are TRBV6-6 and TRBJ2-7; TRBD1 agrees at 12 bases. Germline loops: CDR1 MNHNY, CDR2 SVGAGI (reference sequence). The ends lost 6 bases at V and 3 bases at J; junction bases unmatched: 6. The CDR3 runs 15 residues. The CDR3 protein is CASSPRDRGLYEQYF. The CDR3 DNA is TGTGCCAGCAGCCCCCGGGACAGGGGGCTCTACGAGCAGTACTTC.